Below, one TCR beta chain is given with its context. Antigen specificity is unknown. Additional DNA sequences in this sample encode the identical CDR3. In the original processing: CDR3 differences across clinicopathological groups were used to build a distant-metastasis classifier for papillary thyroid cancer. Through MiXCR, TCRdb re-clonotyped the PCR reads. The V and J calls shown here were made by TCRdb, not taken from the authors' results. The data contain around 41,000 clones, roughly 27% of them singletons. This sample was included in a study of metastatic and nonmetastatic thyroid tumors. Study in general: The comparison covered peripheral blood and tumor or nodule tissue in malignant and benign thyroid patients. Study-wide points: For both blood and tumor, malignant thyroid tumors reportedly showed significantly higher TCR beta diversity than benign nodules did.

CDR3 size: 16 residues. V lost 0 bases and J lost 6, with 18 bases in between. CDR1 and CDR2 from the germline V gene are DFQATT and SNEGSKA (reference sequence). All patients were treatment-naive before thyroid surgery. This TCR was sampled from a male donor with papillary thyroid cancer or a benign thyroid nodule (not recorded which). Some clones in this sample may be carry-over from other donors' samples. The source material was blood. The chain has TRBV20-1 and TRBJ1-5; maybe TRBD1 (6 bases). The CDR3 sequence is CSAREGGGGRGQPQHF. The CDR3 region has the DNA TGCAGTGCTAGAGAGGGGGGCGGTGGCAGGGGTCAGCCCCAGCATTTT.